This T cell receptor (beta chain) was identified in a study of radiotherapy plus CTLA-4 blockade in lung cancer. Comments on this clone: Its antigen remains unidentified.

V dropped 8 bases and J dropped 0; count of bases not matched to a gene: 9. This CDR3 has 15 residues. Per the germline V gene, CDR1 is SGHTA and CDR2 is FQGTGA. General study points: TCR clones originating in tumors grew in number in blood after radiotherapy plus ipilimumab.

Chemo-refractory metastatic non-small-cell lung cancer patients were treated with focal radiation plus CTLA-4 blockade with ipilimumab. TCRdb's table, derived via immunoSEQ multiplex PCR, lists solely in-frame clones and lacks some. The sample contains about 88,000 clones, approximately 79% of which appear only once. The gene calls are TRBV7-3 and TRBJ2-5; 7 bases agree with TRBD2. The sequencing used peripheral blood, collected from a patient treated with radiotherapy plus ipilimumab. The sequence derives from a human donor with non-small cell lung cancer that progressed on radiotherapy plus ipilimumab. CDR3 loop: CASSEGLADQETQYF. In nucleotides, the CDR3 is TGTGCCAGCTCGGAGGGGCTAGCGGACCAAGAGACCCAGTACTTC. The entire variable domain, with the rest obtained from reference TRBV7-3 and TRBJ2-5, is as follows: GAGVSQTPSNKVTEKGKYVELRCDPISGHTALYWYRQSLGQGPEFLIYFQGTGAADDSGLPNDRFFAVRPEGSVSTLKIQRTERGDSAVYLCASSEGLADQETQYFGPGTRLLVL.